Listed below are T cell receptor beta chains from one sample, sequenced in a study of shared clonotypes between healthy human individuals. The repertoire was sequenced with immunoSEQ multiplex PCR; TCRdb's copy has only in-frame clones and lacks some. The sample shows 1 million to 1.2 million clones, 77% of them seen only once. Sequences were obtained from memory CD4+ T cells from PBMCs. The receptors were sampled from a man aged 18 to 35 in good health. Some clones in this sample may be carry-over from other donors' samples. Each CDR3 is given with its conserved first and last residue. Each record gives: V gene, J gene, D gene, clone size, CDR3 protein, CDR3 DNA. The D gene is left open where the match is weak. Expanded clones get a size class; other rows say once, few or many, or leave the size out.

>TRBV11-2|TRBJ1-1|TRBD1|.
CASSALTGKNTEAFF
TGTGCCAGCAGCGCGCTGACAGGGAAGAACACTGAAGCTTTCTTT
>TRBV6-5|TRBJ2-2|.|few
CASSYSREYGELFF
TGTGCCAGCAGTTACTCGAGGGAGTACGGGGAGCTGTTTTTT
>TRBV7-2|TRBJ2-7|.|.
CASSSGGRTYEQYF
TGTGCCAGCAGCTCCGGAGGCCGCACCTACGAGCAGTACTTC
>TRBV13|TRBJ2-1|.|.
CASSFRTRQYNEQFF
TGTGCCAGCAGCTTTAGGACACGCCAGTACAATGAGCAGTTCTTC
>TRBV6-1|TRBJ2-7|.|.
CASSEGSNLSYEQYF
TGTGCCAGCAGTGAGGGCAGTAATTTATCCTACGAGCAGTACTTC
>TRBV29-1|TRBJ2-7|.|.
CSVVGGAGQYF
TGCAGCGTTGTGGGTGGGGCAGGACAGTACTTC
>TRBV29-1|TRBJ2-1|.|.
CSVDGPSRGVHEFF
TGCAGCGTTGACGGGCCTAGTCGAGGGGTCCATGAGTTCTTC
>TRBV4-1|TRBJ1-5|.|.
CASSPRERDQNQPQHF
TGCGCCAGCAGCCCTCGGGAGAGGGATCAGAATCAGCCCCAGCATTTT
>TRBV7-2|TRBJ2-3|.|.
CASSLALQGPFSTDTQYF
TGTGCCAGCAGCTTAGCGCTACAGGGCCCCTTCAGCACAGATACGCAGTATTTT
>TRBV30|TRBJ2-3|.|few
CAWSWRGRNTQYF
TGTGCCTGGAGTTGGAGGGGGCGAAATACGCAGTATTTT
>TRBV7-6|TRBJ2-5|.|.
CASSWALGETQYF
TGTGCCAGCAGCTGGGCCCTGGGAGAGACCCAGTACTTC
>TRBV5-8|TRBJ2-3|.|.
CASSLYRTTDTQYF
TGTGCCAGCAGCTTGTACAGAACCACAGATACGCAGTATTTT
>TRBV30|TRBJ1-5|TRBD1|.
CASSGQRDQPQHF
TGTGCCAGTTCGGGACAGAGAGATCAGCCCCAGCATTTT
>TRBV15|TRBJ1-6|TRBD1|.
CATSRQTGTDYNSPLHF
TGTGCCACCAGCAGGCAGACAGGGACCGACTATAATTCACCCCTCCACTTT
>TRBV6-6|TRBJ2-1|TRBD2|.
CASSTRTSGSNEQFF
TGTGCCAGCAGCACTCGGACTAGCGGGTCCAATGAGCAGTTCTTC
>TRBV11-3|TRBJ2-1|TRBD2|.
CASSLAGGYNEQFF
TGTGCCAGCAGCTTGGCGGGGGGCTACAATGAGCAGTTCTTC
>TRBV5-1|TRBJ2-1|.|.
CASSLTDAPWDEQFF
TGCGCCAGCAGCTTGACGGACGCACCCTGGGATGAGCAGTTCTTC
>TRBV5-1|TRBJ2-5|TRBD2|.
CASSLALAGGETQYF
TGCGCCAGCAGCTTAGCCCTAGCGGGGGGGGAGACCCAGTACTTC
>TRBV10-3|TRBJ1-4|TRBD1|.
CAISDLQGSTNEKLFF
TGTGCCATCAGTGATTTACAGGGGTCAACTAATGAAAAACTGTTTTTT
>TRBV28|TRBJ1-5|TRBD1|.
CATRRGQGGIQPQHF
TGTGCCACAAGGAGGGGACAGGGGGGGATTCAGCCCCAGCATTTT
>TRBV15|TRBJ2-1|.|.
CATSRQWGLPVDEQFF
TGTGCCACCAGCAGACAGTGGGGGTTACCGGTGGATGAGCAGTTCTTC
>TRBV2|TRBJ2-1|TRBD1|.
CASTMDRGSYNEQFF
TGTGCCAGCACTATGGACAGGGGCTCATACAATGAGCAGTTCTTC
>TRBV7-9|TRBJ1-3|TRBD1|.
CASTQDRGYGNTIYF
TGTGCCAGCACACAGGACAGGGGGTACGGAAACACCATATATTTT
>TRBV10-3|TRBJ2-5|.|.
CAISEGGETQYF
TGTGCCATCAGTGAGGGAGGGGAGACCCAGTACTTC
>TRBV29-1|TRBJ1-2|.|.
CSEPSNYSYTF
TGCAGCGAGCCCTCAAACTATAGCTACACCTTC
>TRBV28|TRBJ2-7|.|.
CASSFIGEAYEQYF
TGTGCCAGCAGTTTTATTGGGGAGGCCTACGAGCAGTACTTC
>TRBV11-1|TRBJ2-3|TRBD2|.
CASSPTSVTDTQYF
TGTGCCAGCAGCCCAACTAGCGTAACAGATACGCAGTATTTT
>TRBV6-1|TRBJ2-1|.|.
CASSTGAYNEQFF
TGTGCCAGCAGCACGGGGGCCTACAATGAGCAGTTCTTC
>TRBV29-1|TRBJ1-2|.|.
CSVDLGGYGYTF
TGCAGCGTTGATTTAGGGGGCTATGGCTACACCTTC
>TRBV9|TRBJ2-1|.|.
CASSVGRNSYNEQFF
TGTGCCAGCAGCGTGGGGCGGAACTCCTACAATGAGCAGTTCTTC
>TRBV7-2|TRBJ2-7|.|.
CASSLVSGAGEQYF
TGTGCCAGCAGCTTAGTATCGGGGGCCGGCGAGCAGTACTTC
>TRBV18|TRBJ2-7|.|.
CASSPGHLYEQYF
TGTGCCAGCTCACCGGGACACCTTTACGAGCAGTACTTC
>TRBV28|TRBJ2-1|.|once
CASRSLGGGYNEQFF
TGTGCCAGCAGATCCCTGGGGGGTGGGTACAATGAGCAGTTCTTC
>TRBV28|TRBJ2-7|.|.
CASSSTRIPGREYF
TGTGCCAGCAGTTCCACAAGAATTCCGGGCAGGGAGTACTTC
>TRBV9|TRBJ1-2|TRBD1|.
CASSVGQGFRDGYTF
TGTGCCAGCAGCGTGGGACAGGGGTTCCGTGATGGCTACACCTTC
>TRBV6-6|TRBJ1-3|TRBD1|.
CASSYKTGGGNTIYF
TGTGCCAGCAGTTATAAGACAGGGGGTGGAAACACCATATATTTT
>TRBV6-1|TRBJ1-5|.|.
CAGGLEGNQPQHF
TGTGCCGGCGGCTTGGAGGGCAATCAGCCCCAGCATTTT
>TRBV15|TRBJ1-2|.|few
CATSRGVDYGYTF
TGTGCCACCAGCAGAGGGGTTGACTATGGCTACACCTTC
>TRBV18|TRBJ2-4|.|.
CASSQGAKNIQYF
TGTGCCAGCTCACAGGGAGCCAAAAACATTCAGTACTTC
>TRBV28|TRBJ2-7|.|.
CASSILYEQYF
TGTGCCAGCTCCATCTTGTACGAGCAGTACTTC
>TRBV28|TRBJ2-7|TRBD1|.
CASSYPGQVSSYEQYF
TGTGCCAGCAGTTACCCGGGACAGGTGAGCTCCTACGAGCAGTACTTC
>TRBV28|TRBJ2-5|TRBD1|.
CASSTIGTGGETQYF
TGTGCCAGCAGCACCATCGGGACAGGGGGCGAGACCCAGTACTTC
>TRBV10-3|TRBJ1-3|.|.
CATLRGTGNTIYF
TGTGCCACCCTGCGGGGGACTGGAAACACCATATATTTT
>TRBV18|TRBJ1-2|.|.
CASSPPEGGYGYTF
TGTGCCAGCTCACCACCTGAAGGGGGCTATGGCTACACCTTC
>TRBV5-1|TRBJ2-7|TRBD1|.
CASRLSGGIYEQYF
TGCGCCAGCAGGTTGTCAGGGGGCATCTACGAGCAGTACTTC
>TRBV7-9|TRBJ1-1|.|.
CASSLGYGTEAFF
TGTGCCAGCAGCTTAGGTTACGGCACTGAAGCTTTCTTT
>TRBV7-9|TRBJ1-1|.|.
CASSLNYRENTEAFF
TGTGCCAGCAGCTTAAATTACAGGGAGAACACTGAAGCTTTCTTT
>TRBV6-6|TRBJ1-4|.|.
CASGWAASNEKLFF
TGTGCCAGCGGTTGGGCAGCGTCTAATGAAAAACTGTTTTTT
>TRBV5-1|TRBJ1-1|.|.
CASTPDPDWTEAFF
TGCGCCAGCACCCCCGATCCGGATTGGACTGAAGCTTTCTTT